The clone carrying this T cell receptor beta chain was recorded only once. The data originate from a study of blood T cell repertoires in COVID-19. Study in general: Samples representing acute and convalescent COVID-19 were sourced from the United States, Italy and Spain. The analysed material was cDNA or gDNA that came from T cells, B-cell-depleted T cells, or PBMCs.

How the authors handled the data: Reference gene primer amplification yielded estimated nucleated cell counts. Only in-frame clones appear in the TCRdb table, and some are missing; sequencing was by immunoSEQ multiplex PCR. The V and J calls and the clone size are those of that table, but D and trimming were determined from the DNA. This sample has some 280,000 clones, with about 82% found just once. This sequence originates from a woman aged 45 to 65 with active or convalescent COVID-19. The sequenced material came from peripheral blood.

CDR3 in amino acids: CASSLSPDRVGGYTF. The DNA of the CDR3 is TGTGCCAGCAGTTTATCTCCCGACAGGGTGGGCGGCTACACCTTC. This chain uses TRBV27 with TRBJ1-2, with TRBD1 matching 7 bases. The CDR3 spans 15 residues. Per the germline V gene, CDR1 is MNHEY and CDR2 is SMNVEV (reference sequence). V lost 0 bases and J lost 8; bases outside the gene matches: 9.